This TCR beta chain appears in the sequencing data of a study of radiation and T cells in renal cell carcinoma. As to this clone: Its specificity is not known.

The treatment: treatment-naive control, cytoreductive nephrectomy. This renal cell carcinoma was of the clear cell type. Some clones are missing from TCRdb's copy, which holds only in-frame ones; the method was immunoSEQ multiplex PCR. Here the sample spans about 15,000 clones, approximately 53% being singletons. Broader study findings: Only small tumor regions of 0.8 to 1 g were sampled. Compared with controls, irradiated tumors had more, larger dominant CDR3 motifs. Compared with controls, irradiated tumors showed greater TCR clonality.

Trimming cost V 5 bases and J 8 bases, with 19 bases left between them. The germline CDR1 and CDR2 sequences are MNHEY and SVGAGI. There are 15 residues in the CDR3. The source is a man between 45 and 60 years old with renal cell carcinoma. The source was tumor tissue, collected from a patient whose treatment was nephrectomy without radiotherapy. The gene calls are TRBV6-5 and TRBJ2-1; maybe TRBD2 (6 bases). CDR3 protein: CASSAWTTRLDEQFF. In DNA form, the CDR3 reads TGTGCCAGCAGTGCGTGGACTACGAGGTTGGATGAGCAGTTCTTC.